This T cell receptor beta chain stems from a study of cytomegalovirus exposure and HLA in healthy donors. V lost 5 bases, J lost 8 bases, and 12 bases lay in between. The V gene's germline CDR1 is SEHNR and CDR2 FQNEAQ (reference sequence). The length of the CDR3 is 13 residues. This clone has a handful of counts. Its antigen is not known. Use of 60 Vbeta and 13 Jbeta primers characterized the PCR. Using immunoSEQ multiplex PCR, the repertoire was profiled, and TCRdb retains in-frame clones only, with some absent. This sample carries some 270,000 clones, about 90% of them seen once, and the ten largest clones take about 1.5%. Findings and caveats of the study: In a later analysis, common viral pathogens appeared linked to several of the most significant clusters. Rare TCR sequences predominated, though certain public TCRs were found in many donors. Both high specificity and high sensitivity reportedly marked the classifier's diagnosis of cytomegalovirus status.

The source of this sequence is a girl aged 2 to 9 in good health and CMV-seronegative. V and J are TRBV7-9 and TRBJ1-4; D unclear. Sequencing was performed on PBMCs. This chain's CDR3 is CASSPRRWEKLFF. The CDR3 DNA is TGTGCCAGCAGCCCGCGCAGGTGGGAAAAACTGTTTTTT.